This TCR beta chain was documented in a study of T cell changes during pregnancy in multiple sclerosis. Germline CDR1 is SGHRS and CDR2 is YFSETQ. The CDR3 covers 15 residues. With 3 bases clipped from V and 4 bases from J, the junction kept 9 bases outside the gene matches. Only in-frame clones appear in the TCRdb table, and some are missing; sequencing was by immunoSEQ multiplex PCR. The sample holds approximately 130,000 clones, 90% to 95% seen once. The TCR comes from a female donor with multiple sclerosis, enrolled in a pregnancy study. Sequences were derived from peripheral blood, sampled before pregnancy. V is TRBV5-1 and J is TRBJ2-5; 7 bases are shared with TRBD1. The chain's CDR3 is CASSYSTGSAETQYF. The DNA of the CDR3 is TGCGCCAGCAGCTACTCGACAGGGAGTGCAGAGACCCAGTACTTC.